The 3 T cell receptor beta chains below come from one sample, sequenced in a study of cytomegalovirus exposure and HLA in healthy donors. The PCR had 60 Vbeta and 13 Jbeta primers. Assay: immunoSEQ multiplex PCR; the TCRdb copy retains only in-frame clones and omits some. This repertoire shows about 86,000 clones, roughly 80% found once; its top ten account for approximately 14%. Specimen: PBMCs. The receptors derive from a woman aged 35 to 49 in good health and CMV-seropositive.

The chain recombines TRBV7-2 with TRBJ1-5; maybe TRBD1 (5 bases). Germline CDR1 reads SGHTA; CDR2 reads FQGNSA. This CDR3 contains 14 residues. Trimming stripped 8 bases from V and 1 base from J, with 12 bases between. As DNA, the CDR3 is TGTGCCAGCCGGGGGTTGGGAAGCAATCAGCCCCAGCATTTT. Encoded protein: CASRGLGSNQPQHF. The whole variable domain, remainder taken from reference TRBV7-2 and TRBJ1-5, is GAGVSQSPSNKVTEKGKDVELRCDPISGHTALYWYRQSLGQGLEFLIYFQGNSAPDKSGLPSDRFSAERTGGSVSTLTIQRTQQEDSAVYLCASRGLGSNQPQHFGDGTRLSIL.

The chain has TRBV7-2 and TRBJ2-1; D possibly corresponds to TRBD1 (6 bases). Germline loops: CDR1 SGHTA, CDR2 FQGNSA. CDR3 length equals 15 residues. Between the trimmed V and J ends, which lost 5 bases and 8 bases, there was a span of 19 bases. CDR3 bases: TGTGCCAGCAGCCCAGGGGCTCCCTCGGGCTATGAGCAGTTCTTC. Its translation is CASSPGAPSGYEQFF.

The chain combines TRBV16 with TRBJ1-2, with D possibly TRBD1 on 6 matching bases. Trimming removed 2 bases from V and 4 bases from J, with 11 bases in between. There are 14 residues in the CDR3. Germline CDR1 and CDR2: KGHSY and FQNENV. CDR3: CASSQGGAPYGYTF. Written as DNA, the CDR3 is TGTGCCAGCAGCCAAGGGGGCGCCCCCTATGGCTACACCTTC.